Sequencing of this TCR beta chain was carried out in a study of a mutant IDH1 vaccine in newly diagnosed glioma. Across the study: Those enrolled had earlier been treated with radiotherapy, temozolomide, or both, mostly both.

This sample's time point: week 47, end of study. Alongside topical imiquimod, each dose of vaccine comprised 300 ug of mutant IDH1 20-mer peptide. Profiled with immunoSEQ multiplex PCR; TCRdb holds only in-frame clones, not every one. The sample carries 35,000 to 45,000 clones, around 75% recorded once. This CDR3 spans 16 amino acids. Germline V gives CDR1 LGHNA, CDR2 YSLEER. Trimming cost V 0 bases and J 1 base, with 9 bases left between them. Remarks on this clone: Antigen: not known.

This specimen consisted of PBMCs, obtained from a glioma patient whose treatment included an IDH1 peptide vaccine. This clonotype originated in a man aged 40-49 years with glioma. The chain combines TRBV4-3 with TRBJ1-4; D uncertain. Here the CDR3 DNA reads TGCGCCAGCAGCCAAGATGGGAGGGTAACTAATGAAAAACTGTTTTTT. Translation gives CASSQDGRVTNEKLFF.